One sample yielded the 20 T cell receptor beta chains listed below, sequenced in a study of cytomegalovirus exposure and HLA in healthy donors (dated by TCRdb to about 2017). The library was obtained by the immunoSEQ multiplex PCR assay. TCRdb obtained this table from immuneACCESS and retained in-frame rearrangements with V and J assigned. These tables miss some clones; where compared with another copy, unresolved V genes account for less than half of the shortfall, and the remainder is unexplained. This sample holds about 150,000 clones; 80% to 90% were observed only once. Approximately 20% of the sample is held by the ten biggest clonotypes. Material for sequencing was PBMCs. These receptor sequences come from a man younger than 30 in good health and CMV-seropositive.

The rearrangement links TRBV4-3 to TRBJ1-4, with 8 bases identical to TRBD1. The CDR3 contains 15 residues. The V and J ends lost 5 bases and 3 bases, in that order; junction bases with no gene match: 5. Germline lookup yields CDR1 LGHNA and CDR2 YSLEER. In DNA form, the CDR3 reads TGCGCCAGCAGCTCGCAGGGGGCGCCTAATGAAAAACTGTTTTTT. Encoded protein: CASSSQGAPNEKLFF.

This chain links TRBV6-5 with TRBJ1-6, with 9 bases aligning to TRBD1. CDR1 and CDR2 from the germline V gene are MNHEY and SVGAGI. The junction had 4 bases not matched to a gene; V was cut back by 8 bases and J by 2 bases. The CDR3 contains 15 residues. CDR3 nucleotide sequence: TGTGCCAGCCGGACAGGGGCAACCTATAATTCACCCCTCCACTTT. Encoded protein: CASRTGATYNSPLHF.

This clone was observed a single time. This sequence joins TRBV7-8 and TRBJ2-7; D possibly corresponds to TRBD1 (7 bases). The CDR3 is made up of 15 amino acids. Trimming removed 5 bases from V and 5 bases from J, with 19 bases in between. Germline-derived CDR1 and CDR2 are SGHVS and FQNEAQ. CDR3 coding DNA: TGTGCCAGCAGCCCCTCGCAGGGGGGCAGACACGAGCAGTACTTC. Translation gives CASSPSQGGRHEQYF.

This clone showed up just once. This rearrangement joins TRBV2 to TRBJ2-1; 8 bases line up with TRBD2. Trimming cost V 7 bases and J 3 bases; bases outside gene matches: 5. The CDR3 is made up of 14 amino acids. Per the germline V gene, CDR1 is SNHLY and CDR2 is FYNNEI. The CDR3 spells CASTGTRIYNEQFF. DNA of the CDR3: TGTGCCAGCACTGGGACTAGAATCTACAATGAGCAGTTCTTC.

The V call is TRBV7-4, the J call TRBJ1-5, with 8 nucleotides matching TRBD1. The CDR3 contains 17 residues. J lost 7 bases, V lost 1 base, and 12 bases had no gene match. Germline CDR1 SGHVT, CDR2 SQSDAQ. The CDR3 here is CASSLVLRQGARQPQHF. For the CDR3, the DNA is TGTGCCAGCAGCTTAGTGCTGCGGCAGGGGGCGCGACAGCCCCAGCATTTT.

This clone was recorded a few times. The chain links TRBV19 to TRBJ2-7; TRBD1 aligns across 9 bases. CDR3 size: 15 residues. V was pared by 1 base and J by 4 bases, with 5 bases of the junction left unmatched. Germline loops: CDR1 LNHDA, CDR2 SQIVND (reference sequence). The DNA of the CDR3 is TGTGCCAGTAGTATAGCTGGGACAGGGCAATACGAGCAGTACTTC. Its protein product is CASSIAGTGQYEQYF. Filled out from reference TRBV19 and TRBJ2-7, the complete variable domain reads DGGITQSPKYLFRKEGQNVTLSCEQNLNHDAMYWYRQDPGQGLRLIYYSQIVNDFQKGDIAEGYSVSREKKESFPLTVTSAQKNPTAFYLCASSIAGTGQYEQYFGPGTRLTVT.

The CDR3 coding sequence is TGTGCCAGCAACAGGGGTGGCGGTAGTACCGGGGAGCTGTTTTTT. This translates into CASNRGGGSTGELFF. The chain employs TRBV7-2 and TRBJ2-2, with TRBD1 matching 7 bases. The CDR3 consists of 15 residues. Germline V gives CDR1 SGHTA, CDR2 FQGNSA. Unmatched junction bases numbered 10, after V lost 7 bases and J lost 5 bases. The entire variable domain, with the rest obtained from reference TRBV7-2 and TRBJ2-2, is as follows: GAGVSQSPSNKVTEKGKDVELRCDPISGHTALYWYRQSLGQGLEFLIYFQGNSAPDKSGLPSDRFSAERTGGSVSTLTIQRTQQEDSAVYLCASNRGGGSTGELFFGEGSRLTVL.

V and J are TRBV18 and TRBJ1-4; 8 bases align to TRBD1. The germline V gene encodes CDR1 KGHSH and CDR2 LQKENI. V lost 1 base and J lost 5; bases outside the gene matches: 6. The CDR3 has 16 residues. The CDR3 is CASSPRRTGPNEKLFF. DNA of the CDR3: TGTGCCAGCTCACCACGTCGGACAGGGCCCAATGAAAAACTGTTTTTT. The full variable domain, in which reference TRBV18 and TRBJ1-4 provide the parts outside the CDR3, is NAGVMQNPRHLVRRRGQEARLRCSPMKGHSHVYWYRQLPEEGLKFMVYLQKENIIDESGMPKERFSAEFPKEGPSILRIQQVVRGDSAAYFCASSPRRTGPNEKLFFGSGTQLSVL.

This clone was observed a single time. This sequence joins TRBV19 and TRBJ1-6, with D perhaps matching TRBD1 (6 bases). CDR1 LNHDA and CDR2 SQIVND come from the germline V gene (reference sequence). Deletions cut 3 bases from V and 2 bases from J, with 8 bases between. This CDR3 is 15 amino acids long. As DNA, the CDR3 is TGTGCCAGTAGTATGGGGGCTCCCTATAATTCACCCCTCCACTTT. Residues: CASSMGAPYNSPLHF.

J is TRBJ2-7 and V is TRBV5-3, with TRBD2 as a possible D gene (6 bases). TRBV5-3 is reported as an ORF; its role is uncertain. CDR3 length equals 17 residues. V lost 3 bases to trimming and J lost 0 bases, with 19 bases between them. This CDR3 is CARSSTSGQGDSYEQYF. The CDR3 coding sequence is TGTGCCAGAAGCTCTACAAGCGGGCAGGGAGACTCCTACGAGCAGTACTTC.

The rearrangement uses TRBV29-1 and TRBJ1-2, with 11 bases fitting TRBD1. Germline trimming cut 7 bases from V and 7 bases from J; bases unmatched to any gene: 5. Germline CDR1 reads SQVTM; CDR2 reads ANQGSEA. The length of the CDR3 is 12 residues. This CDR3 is CSALDRGLGYTF. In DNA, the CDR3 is TGCAGCGCTTTGGACAGGGGGCTTGGCTACACCTTC.

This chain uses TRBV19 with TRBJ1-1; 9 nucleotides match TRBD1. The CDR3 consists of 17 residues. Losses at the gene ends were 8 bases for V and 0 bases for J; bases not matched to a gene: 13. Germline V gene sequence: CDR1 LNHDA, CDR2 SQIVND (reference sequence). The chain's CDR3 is CASLKGTGSGMNTEAFF. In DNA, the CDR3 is TGTGCCAGTTTAAAGGGGACAGGGTCGGGGATGAACACTGAAGCTTTCTTT.

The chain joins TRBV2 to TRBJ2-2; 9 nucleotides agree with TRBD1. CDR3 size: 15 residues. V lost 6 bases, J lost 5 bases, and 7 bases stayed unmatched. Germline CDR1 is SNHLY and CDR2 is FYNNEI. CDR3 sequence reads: CASRPGTGKTGELFF. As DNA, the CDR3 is TGTGCCAGCAGACCCGGGACAGGGAAAACCGGGGAGCTGTTTTTT.

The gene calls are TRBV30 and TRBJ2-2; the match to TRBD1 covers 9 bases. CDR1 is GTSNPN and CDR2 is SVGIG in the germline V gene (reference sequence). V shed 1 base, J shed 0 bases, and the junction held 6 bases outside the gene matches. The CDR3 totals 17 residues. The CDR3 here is CAWSEGWTGANTGELFF. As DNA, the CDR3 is TGTGCCTGGAGTGAGGGCTGGACAGGGGCGAACACCGGGGAGCTGTTTTTT.

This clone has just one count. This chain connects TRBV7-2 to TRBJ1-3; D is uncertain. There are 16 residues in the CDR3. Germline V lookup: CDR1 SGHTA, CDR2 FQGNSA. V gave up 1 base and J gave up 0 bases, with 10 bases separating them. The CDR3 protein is CASSLGPVLSGNTIYF. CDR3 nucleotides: TGTGCCAGCAGCTTAGGCCCAGTCCTCTCTGGAAACACCATATATTTT. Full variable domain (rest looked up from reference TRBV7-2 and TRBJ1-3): GAGVSQSPSNKVTEKGKDVELRCDPISGHTALYWYRQSLGQGLEFLIYFQGNSAPDKSGLPSDRFSAERTGGSVSTLTIQRTQQEDSAVYLCASSLGPVLSGNTIYFGEGSWLTVV.

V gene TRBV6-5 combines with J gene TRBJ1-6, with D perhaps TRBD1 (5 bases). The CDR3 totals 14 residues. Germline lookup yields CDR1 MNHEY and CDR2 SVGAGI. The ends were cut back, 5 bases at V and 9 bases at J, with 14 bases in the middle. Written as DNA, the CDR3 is TGTGCCAGCAGTGAAGGCCAGGGAAGTTCACCCCTCCACTTT. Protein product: CASSEGQGSSPLHF.

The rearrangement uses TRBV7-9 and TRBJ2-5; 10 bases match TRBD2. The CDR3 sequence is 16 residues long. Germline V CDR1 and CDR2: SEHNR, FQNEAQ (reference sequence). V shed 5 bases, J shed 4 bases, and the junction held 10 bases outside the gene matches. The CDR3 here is CASSPGAGGVRETQYF. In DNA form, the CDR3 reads TGTGCCAGCAGCCCGGGAGCGGGAGGGGTTCGAGAGACCCAGTACTTC.

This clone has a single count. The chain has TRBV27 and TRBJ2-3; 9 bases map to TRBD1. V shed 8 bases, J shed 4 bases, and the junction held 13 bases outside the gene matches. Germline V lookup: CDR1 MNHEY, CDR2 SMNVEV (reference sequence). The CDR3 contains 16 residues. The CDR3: CASHPLGTGSSDTQYF. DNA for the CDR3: TGTGCCAGCCACCCCTTAGGGACAGGGTCGTCAGATACGCAGTATTTT.

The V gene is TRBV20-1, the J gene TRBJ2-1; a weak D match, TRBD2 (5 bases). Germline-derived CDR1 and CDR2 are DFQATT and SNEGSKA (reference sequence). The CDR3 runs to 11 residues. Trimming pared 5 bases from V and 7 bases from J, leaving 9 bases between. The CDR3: CSAPGINEQFF. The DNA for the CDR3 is TGCAGTGCTCCCGGGATTAATGAGCAGTTCTTC.

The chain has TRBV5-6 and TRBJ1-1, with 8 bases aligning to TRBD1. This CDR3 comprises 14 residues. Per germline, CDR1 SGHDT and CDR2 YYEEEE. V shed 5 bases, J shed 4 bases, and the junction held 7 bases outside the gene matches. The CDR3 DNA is TGTGCCAGCAGTACTAGGACAGGGATCACTGAAGCTTTCTTT. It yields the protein CASSTRTGITEAFF.